Below are 8 T cell receptor beta chains sequenced from a single sample in a study of blood T cell repertoires in COVID-19. Data came from immunoSEQ multiplex PCR; TCRdb stores just in-frame clones and leaves some out. The sample shows 100,000 or so clones, about 83% of them seen only once. Source material: peripheral blood. The receptors were gathered from a man aged 35 to 55 with active or convalescent COVID-19.

In DNA form, the CDR3 reads TGTGCCAGCAGCTACTCCGGACAGGGCGAAGGCTACACCTTC. Translating gives CASSYSGQGEGYTF. The chain carries TRBV2 and TRBJ1-2; TRBD1 matches at 8 bases. This CDR3 has 14 amino acids. Germline V CDR1 and CDR2: SNHLY, FYNNEI. Trimming removed 6 bases from V and 8 bases from J; junction bases left unmatched: 11.

V is TRBV19 and J is TRBJ2-7; 7 bases are shared with TRBD1. The CDR3 has 14 residues. CDR1 and CDR2 (germline): LNHDA, SQIVND (reference sequence). V was clipped by 7 bases and J by 9 bases; unmatched bases: 15. Here the CDR3 reads CASTRTGDATGQYF. The CDR3 region has the DNA TGTGCCAGTACACGCACAGGGGACGCAACGGGGCAGTACTTC.

This clone was counted once. The J gene is TRBJ1-6, the V gene TRBV5-1; the match to TRBD1 covers 9 bases. Trimming at V came to 1 base and at J to 8 bases, leaving 4 bases not matched to a gene. The CDR3 totals 15 residues. Germline V gives CDR1 SGHRS, CDR2 YFSETQ. Here the CDR3 reads CASSLRTGEDSPLHF. For the CDR3, the DNA is TGCGCCAGCAGCTTGAGGACAGGGGAGGATTCACCCCTCCACTTT.

This chain connects TRBV10-1 to TRBJ1-6; 7 positions agree with TRBD1. Germline lookup yields CDR1 WNHNN and CDR2 SYGVQD (reference sequence). V lost 6 bases and J lost 7; bases outside the gene matches: 3. The CDR3 is 13 amino acids. The CDR3 reads CASRRDRNSPLHF. CDR3 bases: TGCGCCAGCAGACGGGACAGAAATTCACCCCTCCACTTT.

This chain links TRBV9 with TRBJ1-2; D is unclear. The CDR3 is 12 amino acids. V lost 3 bases and J 3 bases, leaving 6 bases between the germline ends. Germline assignment: CDR1 SGDLS and CDR2 YYNGEE. The CDR3 nucleotides read TGTGCCAGCAGCGCCCGGGACTATGGCTACACCTTC. Residues: CASSARDYGYTF.

The chain joins TRBV4-2 to TRBJ1-3; D uncertain. In germline, CDR1 is LGHNA, CDR2 YNFKEQ. The CDR3 loop spans 15 amino acids. V gave up 1 base and J gave up 2 bases, with 9 bases separating them. The CDR3 coding sequence is TGTGCCAGCAGCCAAGGGTGGCAGGCTGGAAACACCATATATTTT. This encodes CASSQGWQAGNTIYF.

The chain uses TRBV6-2 or TRBV6-3 and TRBJ2-3; D possibly corresponds to TRBD1 (5 bases). Trimming removed 2 bases from V and 9 bases from J, with 15 bases in between. Germline V gene sequence: CDR1 MNHEY, CDR2 SVGEGT. The CDR3 has 14 amino acids. The CDR3 sequence: CASSYRGGLYTQYF. The DNA for the CDR3 is TGTGCCAGCAGTTACAGGGGTGGTTTGTACACGCAGTATTTT.

With regard to this clone: Germline is not matched at one junction end, which may reflect a read error. The rearrangement uses TRBV5-4 and TRBJ2-7, with 9 bases lining up with TRBD1. The CDR3 loop spans 16 amino acids. Germline V gives CDR1 SGHNT, CDR2 YYREEE (reference sequence). CDR3 loop: CASTLLTGGSLDEQYF. For the CDR3, the DNA is TGTGCCAGCACCTTGTTAACAGGGGGCAGCCTAGACGAGCAGTACTTC.